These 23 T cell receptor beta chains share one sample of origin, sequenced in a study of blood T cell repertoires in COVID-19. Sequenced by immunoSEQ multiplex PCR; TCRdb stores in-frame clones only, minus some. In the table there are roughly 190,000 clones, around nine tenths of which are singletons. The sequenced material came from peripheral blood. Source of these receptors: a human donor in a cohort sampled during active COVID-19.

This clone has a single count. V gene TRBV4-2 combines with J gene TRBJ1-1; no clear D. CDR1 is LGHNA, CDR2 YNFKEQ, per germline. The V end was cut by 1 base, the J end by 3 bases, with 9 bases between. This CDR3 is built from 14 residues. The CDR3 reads CASSQGPGYTEAFF. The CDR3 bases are TGTGCCAGCAGCCAAGGACCCGGGTACACTGAAGCTTTCTTT.

The CDR3 bases are TGTGCCAGCAGTTTATCTATGGGACTAGCCAAGGGCGAGCAGTACTTC. Translation: CASSLSMGLAKGEQYF. The V call is TRBV27, the J call TRBJ2-7; TRBD2 matches at 9 bases. This CDR3 has 16 residues. Per germline, CDR1 MNHEY and CDR2 SMNVEV (reference sequence). V shed 0 bases, J shed 6 bases, and the junction held 9 bases outside the gene matches.

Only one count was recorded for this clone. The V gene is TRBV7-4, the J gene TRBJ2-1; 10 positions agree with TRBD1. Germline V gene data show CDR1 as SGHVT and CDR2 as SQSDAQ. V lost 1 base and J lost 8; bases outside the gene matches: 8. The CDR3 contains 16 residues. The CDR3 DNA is TGTGCCAGCAGCTTAGGACCGGGACAGGGGAAACATGAGCAGTTCTTC. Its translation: CASSLGPGQGKHEQFF.

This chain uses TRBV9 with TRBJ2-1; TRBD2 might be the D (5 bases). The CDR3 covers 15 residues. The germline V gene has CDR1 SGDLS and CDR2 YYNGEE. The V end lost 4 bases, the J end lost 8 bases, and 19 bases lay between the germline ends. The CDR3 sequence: CASSPPSSSPHEQFF. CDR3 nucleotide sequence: TGTGCCAGCAGCCCTCCCTCCTCTAGCCCCCATGAGCAGTTCTTC.

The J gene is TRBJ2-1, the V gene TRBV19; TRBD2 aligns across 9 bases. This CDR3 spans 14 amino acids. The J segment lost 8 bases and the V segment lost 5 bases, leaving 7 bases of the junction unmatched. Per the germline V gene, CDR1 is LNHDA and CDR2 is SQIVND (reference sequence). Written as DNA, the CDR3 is TGTGCCAGTAGTCGTAGCGGGAGACAAGATGAGCAGTTCTTC. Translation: CASSRSGRQDEQFF.

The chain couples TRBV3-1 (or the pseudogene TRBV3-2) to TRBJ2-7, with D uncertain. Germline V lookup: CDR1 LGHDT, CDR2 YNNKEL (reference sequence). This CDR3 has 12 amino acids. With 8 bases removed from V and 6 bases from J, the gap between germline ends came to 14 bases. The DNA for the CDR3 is TGTGCCAGCCTCCCTCTCCGTCGCGAGCAGTACTTC. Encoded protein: CASLPLRREQYF.

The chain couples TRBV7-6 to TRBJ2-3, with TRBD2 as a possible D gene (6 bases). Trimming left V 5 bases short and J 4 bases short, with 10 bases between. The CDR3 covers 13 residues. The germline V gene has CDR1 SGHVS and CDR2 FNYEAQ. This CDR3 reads CASSLGGSDTQYF. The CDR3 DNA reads TGTGCCAGCAGCCTTGGGGGGTCAGATACGCAGTATTTT.

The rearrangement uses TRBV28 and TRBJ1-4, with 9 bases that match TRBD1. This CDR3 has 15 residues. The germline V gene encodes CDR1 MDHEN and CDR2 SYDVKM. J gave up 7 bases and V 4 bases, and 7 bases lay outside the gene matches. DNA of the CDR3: TGTGCCAGCAGTTGGGACAGGGACGTTGGTGAAAAACTGTTTTTT. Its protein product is CASSWDRDVGEKLFF.

This CDR3 reads CASSPGQGNTEAFF. CDR3 coding DNA: TGTGCCAGCAGCCCCGGACAGGGGAACACTGAAGCTTTCTTT. The chain is built from TRBV7-9 and TRBJ1-1; 8 nucleotides align to TRBD1. After removal of 5 bases from V and 1 base from J, the junction contained 3 bases not matched to a gene. Germline V lookup: CDR1 SEHNR, CDR2 FQNEAQ (reference sequence). This CDR3 is 14 amino acids long.

The CDR3 here is CASSLTYEQYF. The CDR3 DNA reads TGTGCCAGCAGCCTTACATACGAGCAGTACTTC. V and J are TRBV28 and TRBJ2-7; D uncertain. Looked up from germline, CDR1 is MDHEN and CDR2 is SYDVKM. The CDR3 has 11 amino acids. V was clipped by 6 bases and J by 4 bases, with 7 bases between them.

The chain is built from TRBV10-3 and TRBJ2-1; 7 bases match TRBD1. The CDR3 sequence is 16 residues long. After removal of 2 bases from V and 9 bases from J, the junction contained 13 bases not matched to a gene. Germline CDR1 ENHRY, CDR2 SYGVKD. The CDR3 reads CAISEIVGQGVGEQFF. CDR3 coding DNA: TGTGCCATCAGTGAGATCGTTGGGCAGGGGGTAGGTGAGCAGTTCTTC.

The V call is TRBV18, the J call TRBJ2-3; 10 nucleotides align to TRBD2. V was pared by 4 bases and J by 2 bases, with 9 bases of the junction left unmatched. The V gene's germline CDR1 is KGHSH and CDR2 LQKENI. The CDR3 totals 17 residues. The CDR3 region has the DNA TGTGCCAGCTCACTCCCTCGGACTAGCGGATTCACAGATACGCAGTATTTT. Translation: CASSLPRTSGFTDTQYF.

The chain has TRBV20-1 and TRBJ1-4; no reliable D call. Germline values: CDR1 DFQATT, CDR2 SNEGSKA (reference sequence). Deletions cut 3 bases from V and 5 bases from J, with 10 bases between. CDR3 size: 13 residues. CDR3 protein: CSASSGRNEKLFF. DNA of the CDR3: TGCAGTGCTAGTTCGGGGAGAAATGAAAAACTGTTTTTT.

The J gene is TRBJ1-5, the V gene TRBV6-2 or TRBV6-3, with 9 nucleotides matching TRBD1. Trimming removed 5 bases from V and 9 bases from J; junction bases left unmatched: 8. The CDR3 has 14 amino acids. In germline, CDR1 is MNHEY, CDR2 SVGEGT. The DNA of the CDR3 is TGTGCCAGCAGTAAGGACAGGGGCCTGAGGCCCCAGCATTTT. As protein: CASSKDRGLRPQHF.

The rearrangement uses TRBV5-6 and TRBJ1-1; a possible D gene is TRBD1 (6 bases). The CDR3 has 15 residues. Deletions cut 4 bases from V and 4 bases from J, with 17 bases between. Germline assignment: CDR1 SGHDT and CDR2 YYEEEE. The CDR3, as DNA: TGTGCCAGCAGCCCCCCGGGACATCGGATCACTGAAGCTTTCTTT. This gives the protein CASSPPGHRITEAFF.

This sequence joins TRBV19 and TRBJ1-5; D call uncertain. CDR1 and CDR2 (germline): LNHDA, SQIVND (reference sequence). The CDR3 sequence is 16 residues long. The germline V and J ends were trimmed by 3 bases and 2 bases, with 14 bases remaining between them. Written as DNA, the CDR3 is TGTGCCAGTAGTATTCTAGCAGGTTTCGGCAATCAGCCCCAGCATTTT. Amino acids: CASSILAGFGNQPQHF.

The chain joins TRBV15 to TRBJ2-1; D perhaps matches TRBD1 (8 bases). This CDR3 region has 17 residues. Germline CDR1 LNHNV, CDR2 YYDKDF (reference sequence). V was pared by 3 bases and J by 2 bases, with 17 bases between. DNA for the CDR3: TGTGCCACCAGCAGGAAAGGACAGGGAGGGCCCTACAATGAGCAGTTCTTC. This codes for CATSRKGQGGPYNEQFF.

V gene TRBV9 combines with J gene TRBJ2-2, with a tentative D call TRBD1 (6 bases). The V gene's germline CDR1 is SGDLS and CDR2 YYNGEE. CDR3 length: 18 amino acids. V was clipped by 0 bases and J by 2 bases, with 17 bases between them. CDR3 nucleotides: TGTGCCAGCAGCGTAGCTGCGGACAGAGCCCTAAACACCGGGGAGCTGTTTTTT. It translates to CASSVAADRALNTGELFF. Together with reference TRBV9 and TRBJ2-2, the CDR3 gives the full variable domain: DSGVTQTPKHLITATGQRVTLRCSPRSGDLSVYWYQQSLDQGLQFLIQYYNGEERAKGNILERFSAQQFPDLHSELNLSSLELGDSALYFCASSVAADRALNTGELFFGEGSRLTVL.

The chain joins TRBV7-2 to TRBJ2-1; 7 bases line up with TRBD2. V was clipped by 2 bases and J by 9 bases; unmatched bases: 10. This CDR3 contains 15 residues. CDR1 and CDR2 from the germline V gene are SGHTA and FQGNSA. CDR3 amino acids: CASSLPSGMTSEQFF. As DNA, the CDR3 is TGTGCCAGCAGCTTACCCAGCGGGATGACTAGTGAGCAGTTCTTC.

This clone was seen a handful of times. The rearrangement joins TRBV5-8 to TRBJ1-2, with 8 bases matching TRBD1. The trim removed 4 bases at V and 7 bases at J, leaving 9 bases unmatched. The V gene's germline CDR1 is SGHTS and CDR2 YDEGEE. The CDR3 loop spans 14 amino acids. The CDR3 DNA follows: TGTGCCAGCAGCCTGTGGGCCAGGGGGCTTGGCTACACCTTC. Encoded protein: CASSLWARGLGYTF.

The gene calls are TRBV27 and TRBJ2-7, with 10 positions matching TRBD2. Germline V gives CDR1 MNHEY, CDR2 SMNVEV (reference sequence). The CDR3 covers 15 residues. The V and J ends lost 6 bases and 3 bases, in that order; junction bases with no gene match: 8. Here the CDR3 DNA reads TGTGCCAGCAGCTCCGGGACTAGCGCACTCTACGAGCAGTACTTC. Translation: CASSSGTSALYEQYF.

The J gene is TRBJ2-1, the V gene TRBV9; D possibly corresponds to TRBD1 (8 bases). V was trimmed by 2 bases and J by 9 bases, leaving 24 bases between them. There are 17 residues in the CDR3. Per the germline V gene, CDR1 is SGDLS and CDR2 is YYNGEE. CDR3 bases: TGTGCCAGCAGCGTTACCGCCACAGGGGGGGCTGGGAGTGAGCAGTTCTTC. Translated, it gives CASSVTATGGAGSEQFF.

The CDR3 is CASSSLGTGYYEQYF. DNA of the CDR3: TGTGCCAGCAGTTCGTTAGGGACAGGGTATTACGAGCAGTACTTC. The J gene is TRBJ2-7, the V gene TRBV28; 9 nucleotides agree with TRBD1. Per the germline V gene, CDR1 is MDHEN and CDR2 is SYDVKM. V shed 4 bases, J shed 4 bases, and the junction held 8 bases outside the gene matches. The length of the CDR3 is 15 residues.